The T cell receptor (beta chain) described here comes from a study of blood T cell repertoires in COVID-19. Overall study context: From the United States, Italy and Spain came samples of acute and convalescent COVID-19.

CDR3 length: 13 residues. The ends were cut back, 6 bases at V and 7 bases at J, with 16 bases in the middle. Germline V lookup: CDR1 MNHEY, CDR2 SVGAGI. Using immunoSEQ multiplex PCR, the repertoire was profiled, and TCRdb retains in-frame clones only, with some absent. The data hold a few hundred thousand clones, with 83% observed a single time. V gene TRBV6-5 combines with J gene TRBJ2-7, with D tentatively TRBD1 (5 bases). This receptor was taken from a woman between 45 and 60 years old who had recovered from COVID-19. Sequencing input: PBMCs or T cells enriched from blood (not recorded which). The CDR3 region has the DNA TGTGCCAGCAGGCGTCCAGGGCCCTCGGAGCAGTACTTC. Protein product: CASRRPGPSEQYF.